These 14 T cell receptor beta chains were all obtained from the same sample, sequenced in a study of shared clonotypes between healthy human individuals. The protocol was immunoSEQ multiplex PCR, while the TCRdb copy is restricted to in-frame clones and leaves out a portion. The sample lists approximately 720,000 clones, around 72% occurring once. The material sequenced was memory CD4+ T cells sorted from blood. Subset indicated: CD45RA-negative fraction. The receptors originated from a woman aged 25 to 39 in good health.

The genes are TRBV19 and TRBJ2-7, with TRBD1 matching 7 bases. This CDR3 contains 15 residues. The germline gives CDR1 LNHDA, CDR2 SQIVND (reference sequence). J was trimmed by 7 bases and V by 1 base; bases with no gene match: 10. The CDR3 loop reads CASSIGLQGLREQYF. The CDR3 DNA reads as TGTGCCAGTAGTATAGGGTTACAGGGGCTACGTGAGCAGTACTTC.

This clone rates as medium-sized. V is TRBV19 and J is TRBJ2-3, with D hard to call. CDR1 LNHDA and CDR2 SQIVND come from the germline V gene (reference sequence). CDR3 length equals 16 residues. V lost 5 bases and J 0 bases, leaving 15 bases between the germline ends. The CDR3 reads CASSLFPQESTDTQYF. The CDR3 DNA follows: TGTGCCAGTAGTCTCTTCCCTCAGGAAAGCACAGATACGCAGTATTTT. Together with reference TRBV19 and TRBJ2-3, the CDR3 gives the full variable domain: DGGITQSPKYLFRKEGQNVTLSCEQNLNHDAMYWYRQDPGQGLRLIYYSQIVNDFQKGDIAEGYSVSREKKESFPLTVTSAQKNPTAFYLCASSLFPQESTDTQYFGPGTRLTVL.

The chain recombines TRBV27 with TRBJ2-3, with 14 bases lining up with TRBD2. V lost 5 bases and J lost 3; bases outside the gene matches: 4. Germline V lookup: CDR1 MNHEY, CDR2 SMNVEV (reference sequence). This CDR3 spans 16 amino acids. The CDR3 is CASSGTSGGITDTQYF. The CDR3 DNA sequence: TGTGCCAGCAGTGGGACTAGCGGGGGTATTACAGATACGCAGTATTTT.

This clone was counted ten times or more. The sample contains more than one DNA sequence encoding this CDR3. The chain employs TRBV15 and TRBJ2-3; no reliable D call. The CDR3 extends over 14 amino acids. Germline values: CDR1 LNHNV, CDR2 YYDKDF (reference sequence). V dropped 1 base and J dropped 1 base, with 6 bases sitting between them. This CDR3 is CATSRGTRTDTQYF. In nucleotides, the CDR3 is TGTGCCACCAGCAGAGGGACCCGCACAGATACGCAGTATTTT.

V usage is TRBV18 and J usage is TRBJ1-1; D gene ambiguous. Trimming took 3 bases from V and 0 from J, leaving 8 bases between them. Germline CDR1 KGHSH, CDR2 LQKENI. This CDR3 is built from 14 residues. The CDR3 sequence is CASSPYEMNTEAFF. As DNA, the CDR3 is TGTGCCAGCTCACCGTATGAAATGAACACTGAAGCTTTCTTT.

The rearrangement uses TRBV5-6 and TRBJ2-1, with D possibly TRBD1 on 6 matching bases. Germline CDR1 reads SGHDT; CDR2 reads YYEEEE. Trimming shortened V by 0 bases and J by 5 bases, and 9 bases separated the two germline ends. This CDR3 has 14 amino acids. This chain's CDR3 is CASSLVTGNNEQFF. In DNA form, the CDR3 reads TGTGCCAGCAGCTTGGTCACAGGGAACAATGAGCAGTTCTTC. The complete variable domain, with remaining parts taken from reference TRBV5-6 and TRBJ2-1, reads DAGVTQSPTHLIKTRGQQVTLRCSPKSGHDTVSWYQQALGQGPQFIFQYYEEEERQRGNFPDRFSGHQFPNYSSELNVNALLLGDSALYLCASSLVTGNNEQFFGPGTRLTVL.

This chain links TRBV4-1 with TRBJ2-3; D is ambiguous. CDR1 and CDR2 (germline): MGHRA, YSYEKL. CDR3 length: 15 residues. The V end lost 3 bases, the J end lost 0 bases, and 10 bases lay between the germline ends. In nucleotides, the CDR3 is TGCGCCAGCAGCCACGGTGGGAAGAGCACAGATACGCAGTATTTT. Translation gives CASSHGGKSTDTQYF.

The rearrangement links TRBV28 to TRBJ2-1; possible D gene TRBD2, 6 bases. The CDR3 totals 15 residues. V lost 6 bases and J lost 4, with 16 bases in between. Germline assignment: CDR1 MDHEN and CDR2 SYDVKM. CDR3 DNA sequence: TGTGCCAGCAGCCCGAGAGGGAGGATGTACAATGAGCAGTTCTTC. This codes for CASSPRGRMYNEQFF.

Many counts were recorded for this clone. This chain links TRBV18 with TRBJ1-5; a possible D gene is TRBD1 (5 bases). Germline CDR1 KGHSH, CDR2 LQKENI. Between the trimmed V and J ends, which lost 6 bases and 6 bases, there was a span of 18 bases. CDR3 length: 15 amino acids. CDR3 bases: TGTGCCAGCTCGCCTAGCGACAGCCGCTTTCAGCCCCAGCATTTT. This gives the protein CASSPSDSRFQPQHF.

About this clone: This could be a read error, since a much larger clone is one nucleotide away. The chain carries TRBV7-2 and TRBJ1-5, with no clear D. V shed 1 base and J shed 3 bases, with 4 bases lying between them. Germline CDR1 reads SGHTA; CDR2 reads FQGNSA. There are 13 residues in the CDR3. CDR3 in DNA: TGTGCCAGCAGCTTAGATAACAATCAGCCCCAGCATTTT. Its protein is CASSLDNNQPQHF.

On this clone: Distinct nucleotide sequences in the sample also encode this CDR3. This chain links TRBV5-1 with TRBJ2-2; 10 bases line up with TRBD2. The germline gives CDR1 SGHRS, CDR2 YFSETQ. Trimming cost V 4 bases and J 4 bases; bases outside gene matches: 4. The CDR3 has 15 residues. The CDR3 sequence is CASSPLAGATGELFF. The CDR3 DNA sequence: TGCGCCAGCAGCCCCCTAGCGGGAGCCACCGGGGAGCTGTTTTTT.

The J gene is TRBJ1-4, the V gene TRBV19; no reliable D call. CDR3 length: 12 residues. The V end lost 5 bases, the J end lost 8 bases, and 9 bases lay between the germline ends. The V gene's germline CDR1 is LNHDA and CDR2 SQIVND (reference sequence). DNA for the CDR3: TGTGCCAGTAGTTTCCAATACGAAAAACTGTTTTTT. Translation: CASSFQYEKLFF.

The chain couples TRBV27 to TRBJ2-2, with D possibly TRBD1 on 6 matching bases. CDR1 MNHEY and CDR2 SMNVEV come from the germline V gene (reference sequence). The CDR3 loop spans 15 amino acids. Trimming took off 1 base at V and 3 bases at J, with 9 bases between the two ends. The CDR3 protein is CASSLWGLDTGELFF. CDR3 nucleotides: TGTGCCAGCAGTTTATGGGGGCTCGACACCGGGGAGCTGTTTTTT.

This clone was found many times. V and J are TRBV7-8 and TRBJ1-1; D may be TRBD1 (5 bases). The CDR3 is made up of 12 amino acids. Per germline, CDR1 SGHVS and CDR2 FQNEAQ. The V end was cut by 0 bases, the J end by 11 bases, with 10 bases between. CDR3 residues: CASSLAQGGAFF. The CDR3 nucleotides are TGTGCCAGCAGCTTAGCCCAGGGTGGTGCTTTCTTT.